The 18 T cell receptor beta chains below were found in one sample sequenced in a study of T cell responses to AZD1222 COVID-19 vaccine. Repertoires were generated with immunoSEQ multiplex PCR, while TCRdb's copy carries only in-frame clones and drops some. The data contain approximately 180,000 clones, around nine tenths of them seen just once; the ten biggest clones take up over 6%. Material: peripheral blood, obtained on day 0 of AZD1222 vaccination. The origin of the receptors is an adult in good health.

The chain joins TRBV4-2 to TRBJ1-1; D gene uncertain. V was pared by 4 bases and J by 2 bases, with 8 bases between. This CDR3 contains 13 residues. Germline lookup yields CDR1 LGHNA and CDR2 YNFKEQ. DNA for the CDR3: TGTGCCAGCAGCCTTATTTCTAACACTGAAGCTTTCTTT. Translation gives CASSLISNTEAFF.

Comment on this clone: This sample includes further DNA sequences coding for the same CDR3. The CDR3 here is CASSLVTSGGTYEQYF. The CDR3 region has the DNA TGTGCCAGCAGCTTAGTGACTAGCGGCGGAACCTACGAGCAGTACTTC. The chain has TRBV7-2 and TRBJ2-7, with 9 bases aligning to TRBD2. Germline V lookup: CDR1 SGHTA, CDR2 FQGNSA. Trimming at V came to 1 base and at J to 2 bases, leaving 6 bases not matched to a gene. CDR3 length: 16 amino acids. Drawing the rest from reference TRBV7-2 and TRBJ2-7, the complete variable domain is GAGVSQSPSNKVTEKGKDVELRCDPISGHTALYWYRQSLGQGLEFLIYFQGNSAPDKSGLPSDRFSAERTGGSVSTLTIQRTQQEDSAVYLCASSLVTSGGTYEQYFGPGTRLTVT.

This sequence joins TRBV29-1 and TRBJ2-7; no definite D call. The germline V gene has CDR1 SQVTM and CDR2 ANQGSEA. The CDR3 consists of 11 residues. The V end was cut by 5 bases, the J end by 5 bases, with 10 bases between. The CDR3 DNA sequence: TGCAGCGTTCTACAGAGCCACGAGCAGTACTTC. Amino acid sequence: CSVLQSHEQYF.

The chain is built from TRBV15 and TRBJ2-3, with 8 bases fitting TRBD2. With V trimmed by 4 bases and J by 3 bases, 6 bases remained unmatched. Germline V gene sequence: CDR1 LNHNV, CDR2 YYDKDF (reference sequence). The CDR3 sequence is 15 residues long. CDR3 nucleotides: TGTGCCACCAGCACCGGGGGGGCGGGAACAGATACGCAGTATTTT. Its translation is CATSTGGAGTDTQYF.

The sample holds one count of this clone. The chain employs TRBV4-2 and TRBJ2-2; either TRBD1 or TRBD2 may fit D (6 bases each). The CDR3 totals 16 residues. In germline, CDR1 is LGHNA, CDR2 YNFKEQ. Trimming took off 4 bases at V and 3 bases at J, with 15 bases between the two ends. CDR3: CASSPTAGHHTGELFF. For the CDR3, the DNA is TGTGCCAGCAGCCCAACCGCGGGACACCACACCGGGGAGCTGTTTTTT.

The V and J genes are TRBV5-4 and TRBJ2-3, with 10 bases fitting TRBD2. The ends lost 0 bases at V and 5 bases at J; junction bases unmatched: 6. Germline V lookup: CDR1 SGHNT, CDR2 YYREEE (reference sequence). The CDR3 runs to 16 residues. The CDR3 DNA reads as TGTGCCAGCAGCTTGGGACGAGCGGGGGGGCGAGATACGCAGTATTTT. This translates into CASSLGRAGGRDTQYF.

This rearrangement joins TRBV10-3 to TRBJ2-7; 7 bases fit TRBD1. Germline V CDR1 and CDR2: ENHRY, SYGVKD. J was trimmed by 3 bases and V by 8 bases; bases with no gene match: 7. This CDR3 is 13 amino acids long. CDR3 loop: CAIRDRGYYEQYF. CDR3 coding DNA: TGTGCCATCCGGGACAGAGGATACTACGAGCAGTACTTC.

The J gene is TRBJ1-1, the V gene TRBV5-6; D uncertain. Germline CDR1 reads SGHDT; CDR2 reads YYEEEE. The CDR3 is 15 residues long. The V and J ends lost 1 base and 7 bases respectively, with 17 bases between them. The CDR3 region is CASSLIRAGGLEAFF. The CDR3 coding sequence is TGTGCCAGCAGCTTGATCCGGGCAGGCGGTCTTGAAGCTTTCTTT.

This chain joins TRBV30 and TRBJ2-7; 9 nucleotides align to TRBD1. This CDR3 region has 13 residues. Germline values: CDR1 GTSNPN, CDR2 SVGIG (reference sequence). The CDR3 region has the DNA TGTGCTGGGGAGACAGGGGGCTCCTACGAGCAGTACTTC. Its protein is CAGETGGSYEQYF.

V and J are TRBV11-2 and TRBJ1-4, with no clear D. The germline V and J ends were trimmed by 2 bases and 11 bases, with 9 bases remaining between them. Per germline, CDR1 SGHAT and CDR2 FQNNGV. The CDR3 is 12 residues long. Written as DNA, the CDR3 is TGTGCCAGCAGCTTATTTCTAGGGAAACTGTTTTTT. Protein product: CASSLFLGKLFF.

This rearrangement joins TRBV6-5 to TRBJ1-2; D unresolved. Deletions cut 7 bases from V and 3 bases from J, with 12 bases between. Germline V CDR1 and CDR2: MNHEY, SVGAGI. The CDR3 contains 13 residues. The CDR3, as DNA: TGTGCCAGCATGTCAGATACCCACTATGGCTACACCTTC. Amino acid sequence: CASMSDTHYGYTF.

The genes are TRBV6-1 and TRBJ1-5; no definite D call. Germline CDR1 is MNHNS and CDR2 is SASEGT. V lost 2 bases and J lost 3, with 11 bases in between. The CDR3 is 15 amino acids. The CDR3 bases are TGTGCCAGCAGTGAAAGTGGGGAAACCAATCAGCCCCAGCATTTT. Translation: CASSESGETNQPQHF.

The chain couples TRBV11-2 to TRBJ1-3; tentative D call: TRBD1 (5 bases). The length of the CDR3 is 14 residues. Trimming left V 0 bases short and J 3 bases short, with 6 bases between. CDR1 and CDR2 (germline): SGHAT, FQNNGV. CDR3 nucleotide sequence: TGTGCCAGCAGCTTAGACAGGGTTGGAAACACCATATATTTT. Amino acids: CASSLDRVGNTIYF.

In nucleotides, the CDR3 is TGTGCCAGCAGCTCGAGGACAGGCGGTGAGACCCAGTACTTC. Translated: CASSSRTGGETQYF. V gene TRBV5-4 combines with J gene TRBJ2-5; 7 bases are a match to TRBD1. The CDR3 is 14 amino acids. Per the germline V gene, CDR1 is SGHNT and CDR2 is YYREEE (reference sequence). Trimming took 3 bases from V and 5 from J; bases not matched to a gene: 7.

This chain uses TRBV29-1 with TRBJ2-3; D may be TRBD2 (5 bases). The CDR3 is 12 residues long. Germline CDR1 SQVTM, CDR2 ANQGSEA. V lost 3 bases and J 3 bases, leaving 7 bases between the germline ends. CDR3 nucleotides: TGCAGCGTTGATCTAGCTACAGATACGCAGTATTTT. Translating gives CSVDLATDTQYF.

This sequence joins TRBV7-2 and TRBJ1-2; 11 bases fit TRBD1. Germline V lookup: CDR1 SGHTA, CDR2 FQGNSA. This CDR3 comprises 15 residues. The trim removed 4 bases at V and 6 bases at J, leaving 7 bases unmatched. In DNA, the CDR3 is TGTGCCAGCAGCTGGACCGGGACAGGGGGGAATGGCTACACCTTC. This sequence encodes CASSWTGTGGNGYTF.

The rearrangement uses TRBV2 and TRBJ2-5, with TRBD2 identical over 13 bases. V shed 2 bases, J shed 4 bases, and the junction held 1 base outside the gene matches. Germline CDR1 is SNHLY and CDR2 is FYNNEI. The length of the CDR3 is 15 residues. The CDR3 DNA reads TGTGCCAGCAGTGAACGACTAGCGGGGGGAGAGACCCAGTACTTC. Translated: CASSERLAGGETQYF.

This chain connects TRBV9 to TRBJ2-4; D possibly matches TRBD1 or TRBD2 (5 bases each). The CDR3 runs 13 residues. The germline V gene has CDR1 SGDLS and CDR2 YYNGEE. Trimming left V 0 bases short and J 9 bases short, with 10 bases between. The CDR3 coding sequence is TGTGCCAGCAGCGTAGGTGGGACCGGCATTCAGTACTTC. Amino acids: CASSVGGTGIQYF.